The present T cell receptor (beta chain) was sequenced within a study of cytomegalovirus exposure and HLA in healthy donors. For the study at large: The roughly 120 million unique TCR beta sequences, from about 179 million T cells, were found by an earlier analysis. Of several hundred genotyped donors, roughly 76% grouped in the Caucasian-associated ancestry cluster. Regarding the study as a whole: Upon later analysis, HLA-associated TCR beta chains proved more clonally expanded than other, equally common chains. A later look showed TCR association rates differing by HLA locus, highest for DRB1 and lowest for HLA-C.

Germline CDR1 and CDR2: LNHDA and SQIVND (reference sequence). V lost 3 bases and J 4 bases, leaving 16 bases between the germline ends. This CDR3 region has 16 residues. PCR used 60 Vbeta primers and 13 Jbeta primers. Data came from immunoSEQ multiplex PCR; TCRdb stores just in-frame clones and leaves some out. The top ten clones hold approximately 6% of a sample with about 89,000 clones, approximately 63% of them seen once. Worth noting for this clone: The antigen remains undetermined.

The sample taken for sequencing was PBMCs. The source is a young woman in good health and CMV-seronegative. This chain links TRBV19 with TRBJ1-3; D is uncertain. The CDR3 spells CASSIPSSFLGNTIYF. In DNA, the CDR3 is TGTGCCAGTAGTATCCCCTCTTCGTTTTTGGGAAACACCATATATTTT.